A single sample is the source of the 15 T cell receptor beta chains below, sequenced in a study of T cells in localized non-small cell lung cancer. TCRdb's copy holds only in-frame clones and misses some; the assay was immunoSEQ multiplex PCR. The sample holds around 83,000 clones; around 82% are singletons and the top ten take under 25%. The sample consisted of PBMCs, taken before any cancer treatment. The origin of the receptors is a man aged 40-75 years with stage II squamous cell lung carcinoma.

This clone was counted once. V and J are TRBV28 and TRBJ2-2; a possible D gene is TRBD2 (6 bases). The CDR3 has 16 amino acids. The V end was cut by 1 base, the J end by 0 bases, with 9 bases between. Germline CDR1 MDHEN, CDR2 SYDVKM. The CDR3 here is CASSLYGSPNTGELFF. As DNA, the CDR3 is TGTGCCAGCAGTTTATACGGGAGCCCGAACACCGGGGAGCTGTTTTTT.

This sequence joins TRBV5-8 and TRBJ1-1; no definite D call. From germline, CDR1 is SGHTS and CDR2 YDEGEE. The CDR3 runs 15 residues. V lost 2 bases, J lost 0 bases, and 11 bases lay in between. The CDR3: CASSFGRTLNTEAFF. The CDR3 nucleotides are TGTGCCAGCAGCTTCGGACGGACTTTGAACACTGAAGCTTTCTTT. Using reference TRBV5-8 and TRBJ1-1 for the parts outside the CDR3, the full variable domain is EAGVTQSPTHLIKTRGQQATLRCSPISGHTSVYWYQQALGLGLQFLLWYDEGEERNRGNFPPRFSGRQFPNYSSELNVNALELEDSALYLCASSFGRTLNTEAFFGQGTRLTVV.

The chain carries TRBV7-2 and TRBJ1-1; a possible D gene is TRBD1 (5 bases). The V gene lost 5 bases and the J gene lost 5 bases, with 15 bases spanning the gap. The CDR3 consists of 14 residues. The germline V gene has CDR1 SGHTA and CDR2 FQGNSA. The CDR3 here is CASSPFEGRTEAFF. The CDR3 coding sequence is TGTGCCAGCAGCCCTTTCGAGGGGAGGACTGAAGCTTTCTTT.

The J gene is TRBJ2-3, the V gene TRBV9; D gene uncertain. Germline-derived CDR1 and CDR2 are SGDLS and YYNGEE. The CDR3 covers 15 residues. Trimming removed 0 bases from V and 1 base from J, with 9 bases in between. CDR3 sequence: CASSVDGRRTDTQYF. CDR3 sequence (DNA): TGTGCCAGCAGCGTAGATGGCAGACGCACAGATACGCAGTATTTT.

The CDR3 here is CASSQEAEGYQPQHF. In DNA, the CDR3 is TGCGCCAGCAGCCAAGAGGCAGAAGGGTATCAGCCCCAGCATTTT. The gene calls are TRBV4-3 and TRBJ1-5; no definite D call. This CDR3 contains 15 residues. V lost 0 bases and J 5 bases, leaving 11 bases between the germline ends. Germline assignment: CDR1 LGHNA and CDR2 YSLEER.

The table lists this clone with a count of one. V is TRBV6-5 and J is TRBJ2-3, with D tentatively TRBD2 (6 bases). CDR1 is MNHEY, CDR2 SVGAGI, per germline. The CDR3 runs 15 residues. Trimming removed 6 bases at V and 3 bases at J, with 16 bases between. The CDR3 reads CASSTLAIGTDTQYF. CDR3 DNA sequence: TGTGCCAGCAGCACCCTAGCGATCGGGACAGATACGCAGTATTTT.

The rearrangement links TRBV19 to TRBJ1-3; D unclear. Germline V gene sequence: CDR1 LNHDA, CDR2 SQIVND (reference sequence). V lost 6 bases and J lost 4, with 7 bases in between. The CDR3 extends over 12 amino acids. DNA of the CDR3: TGTGCCAGTAGCGCCGCGGGAAACACCATATATTTT. Its protein is CASSAAGNTIYF.

The chain is built from TRBV5-4 and TRBJ2-1; 13 bases align to TRBD2. V lost 2 bases and J lost 7; bases outside the gene matches: 6. Germline CDR1 is SGHNT and CDR2 is YYREEE (reference sequence). The CDR3 is made up of 16 amino acids. This CDR3 is CASSFGLAGVRNEQFF. As DNA, the CDR3 is TGTGCCAGCAGCTTTGGACTAGCGGGGGTGCGGAATGAGCAGTTCTTC.

The chain combines TRBV6-1 with TRBJ1-6; unclear D gene. V was pared by 0 bases and J by 5 bases, with 8 bases between. The CDR3 has 15 residues. CDR1 and CDR2 from the germline V gene are MNHNS and SASEGT. CDR3 sequence (DNA): TGTGCCAGCAGTGAAGCGGGCAACCATAATTCACCCCTCCACTTT. Encoded protein: CASSEAGNHNSPLHF.

The V gene is TRBV11-3, the J gene TRBJ2-1; 7 bases fit TRBD1. CDR1 and CDR2 from the germline V gene are SGHNT and YENEEA. This CDR3 has 14 residues. With V trimmed by 5 bases and J by 7 bases, 8 bases remained unmatched. The CDR3 nucleotides are TGTGCCAGCAGCCCCAGACAGGGAAGAAATGAGCAGTTCTTC. It encodes CASSPRQGRNEQFF. The complete variable domain, with remaining parts taken from reference TRBV11-3 and TRBJ2-1, reads EAGVVQSPRYKIIEKKQPVAFWCNPISGHNTLYWYLQNLGQGPELLIRYENEEAVDDSQLPKDRFSAERLKGVDSTLKIQPAELGDSAVYLCASSPRQGRNEQFFGPGTRLTVL.

V and J are TRBV18 and TRBJ2-3; D unresolved. V was cut by 1 base and J by 0 bases, with 2 bases left in between. Germline V gene data show CDR1 as KGHSH and CDR2 as LQKENI. The CDR3 extends over 13 amino acids. The CDR3 protein is CASSPLSTDTQYF. CDR3 coding DNA: TGTGCCAGCTCACCACTGAGCACAGATACGCAGTATTTT. Variable domain in full (rest from reference TRBV18 and TRBJ2-3): NAGVMQNPRHLVRRRGQEARLRCSPMKGHSHVYWYRQLPEEGLKFMVYLQKENIIDESGMPKERFSAEFPKEGPSILRIQQVVRGDSAAYFCASSPLSTDTQYFGPGTRLTVL.

The rearrangement joins TRBV28 to TRBJ2-6; 7 bases are a match to TRBD1. V lost 4 bases to trimming and J lost 1 base; unmatched junction nucleotides: 10. CDR1 MDHEN and CDR2 SYDVKM come from the germline V gene. The CDR3 loop spans 18 amino acids. The DNA for the CDR3 is TGTGCCAGCAGTTCAACAGGGGCTAGCATGTCTGGGGCCAACGTCCTGACTTTC. It specifies CASSSTGASMSGANVLTF. The full variable domain, in which reference TRBV28 and TRBJ2-6 provide the parts outside the CDR3, is DVKVTQSSRYLVKRTGEKVFLECVQDMDHENMFWYRQDPGLGLRLIYFSYDVKMKEKGDIPEGYSVSREKKERFSLILESASTNQTSMYLCASSSTGASMSGANVLTFGAGSRLTVL.

V gene TRBV7-8 combines with J gene TRBJ2-2, with unresolved D. Germline V CDR1 and CDR2: SGHVS, FQNEAQ. The CDR3 has 13 amino acids. The ends were cut back, 1 base at V and 6 bases at J, with 6 bases in the middle. CDR3 nucleotide sequence: TGTGCCAGCAGCTTAGATCGGTCCGGGGAGCTGTTTTTT. It encodes CASSLDRSGELFF.

The chain combines TRBV27 with TRBJ1-3; a possible D gene is TRBD1 (6 bases). The CDR3 length is 15 residues. Trimming shortened V by 6 bases and J by 4 bases, and 16 bases separated the two germline ends. The germline V gene has CDR1 MNHEY and CDR2 SMNVEV (reference sequence). The chain's CDR3 is CASRLIGGAGNTIYF. CDR3 DNA: TGTGCCAGCAGGCTAATAGGGGGTGCAGGAAACACCATATATTTT.

This clone was seen only once. The chain links TRBV2 to TRBJ2-1, with 8 positions matching TRBD2. V gave up 7 bases and J gave up 1 base; unmatched junction bases: 6. This CDR3 comprises 15 residues. Germline values: CDR1 SNHLY, CDR2 FYNNEI. DNA for the CDR3: TGTGCCAGCATACGGGCTAGCGGGTCCTACAATGAGCAGTTCTTC. Its translation is CASIRASGSYNEQFF.